The 22 T cell receptor beta chains presented below share a single source sample, sequenced in a study of brain T cells in children with intractable seizures. Assay: immunoSEQ multiplex PCR; the TCRdb copy retains only in-frame clones and omits some. This sample has around 100,000 clones; around 94% occur once, and the top ten carry more than 3%. The specimen was peripheral blood, collected at surgery. These receptors all come from a boy under two years old with hemimegalencephaly and intractable seizures.

J is TRBJ1-2 and V is TRBV2, with 7 bases that match TRBD1. The germline V gene encodes CDR1 SNHLY and CDR2 FYNNEI. The trim removed 6 bases at V and 5 bases at J, leaving 6 bases unmatched. This CDR3 has 13 residues. The CDR3 spells CASSGTGEYGYTF. CDR3 nucleotides: TGTGCCAGCAGCGGCACAGGGGAGTATGGCTACACCTTC.

V and J are TRBV7-9 and TRBJ1-4, with no clear D. In germline, CDR1 is SEHNR, CDR2 FQNEAQ (reference sequence). The V end lost 1 base, the J end lost 3 bases, and 9 bases lay between the germline ends. This CDR3 spans 15 amino acids. Here the CDR3 reads CASSLGGKPNEKLFF. Here the CDR3 DNA reads TGTGCCAGCAGCTTAGGAGGGAAACCTAATGAAAAACTGTTTTTT.

The rearrangement joins TRBV6-8 to TRBJ2-1; a weak D match, TRBD2 (6 bases). The CDR3 loop spans 16 amino acids. Germline V gene data show CDR1 as MNHGY and CDR2 as SAAAGT. V shed 0 bases and J shed 4 bases, with 13 bases lying between them. The CDR3 region is CASSYSTAGPYNEQFF. For the CDR3, the DNA is TGTGCCAGCAGTTACTCGACGGCGGGACCTTACAATGAGCAGTTCTTC.

On this clone: One end of the junction is discordant with germline, which a read error may explain. CDR3 amino acids: CASSPARGRGTDTQYF. CDR3 DNA: TGTGCCAGCAGCCCAGCCCGGGGAAGGGGCACGGATACGCAGTATTTT. The chain uses TRBV13 and TRBJ2-3, with D perhaps TRBD1 or TRBD2 (5 bases each). The CDR3 contains 16 residues. Germline values: CDR1 PRHDT, CDR2 FYEKMQ (reference sequence).

The V and J genes are TRBV11-2 and TRBJ2-7; no clear D. V was clipped by 1 base and J by 5 bases, with 3 bases between them. The CDR3 length is 11 residues. The V gene's germline CDR1 is SGHAT and CDR2 FQNNGV. Written as DNA, the CDR3 is TGTGCCAGCAGCTTAGGCGACGAGCAGTACTTC. Translated, it gives CASSLGDEQYF.

This chain connects TRBV28 to TRBJ2-3; D call uncertain. Germline CDR1 MDHEN, CDR2 SYDVKM. V was clipped by 2 bases and J by 0 bases, with 6 bases between them. This CDR3 is built from 14 residues. The CDR3 DNA reads as TGTGCCAGCAGTTTAGTGGTTAGCACAGATACGCAGTATTTT. It translates to CASSLVVSTDTQYF. The whole variable domain, remainder taken from reference TRBV28 and TRBJ2-3, is DVKVTQSSRYLVKRTGEKVFLECVQDMDHENMFWYRQDPGLGLRLIYFSYDVKMKEKGDIPEGYSVSREKKERFSLILESASTNQTSMYLCASSLVVSTDTQYFGPGTRLTVL.

The genes are TRBV23-1 and TRBJ1-3, with D uncertain. TRBV23-1 is assigned to the ORF class and has an uncertain function. Trimming left V 4 bases short and J 0 bases short, with 16 bases between. The CDR3 covers 17 residues. As DNA, the CDR3 is TGCGCCAGCAGTCCCTCCCCAGGCTGGGGCTCTGGAAACACCATATATTTT. It yields the protein CASSPSPGWGSGNTIYF.

The chain has TRBV5-1 and TRBJ2-3, with D unresolved. The CDR3 loop spans 11 amino acids. Trimming removed 5 bases from V and 2 bases from J, with 3 bases in between. CDR1 is SGHRS and CDR2 is YFSETQ in the germline V gene. In nucleotides, the CDR3 is TGCGCCAGCAGACTCACAGATACGCAGTATTTT. Its protein product is CASRLTDTQYF.

J is TRBJ2-7 and V is TRBV4-1; 9 bases are shared with TRBD2. Germline CDR1 is MGHRA and CDR2 is YSYEKL. V shed 2 bases and J 7 bases; nucleotides not matched to a gene: 21. This CDR3 spans 19 amino acids. CDR3 sequence reads: CASSQKFLGLARGSGEQYF. CDR3 in DNA: TGCGCCAGCAGCCAAAAGTTTCTAGGACTAGCGCGTGGGTCGGGGGAGCAGTACTTC.

This rearrangement joins TRBV7-7 to TRBJ2-2; tentatively, D is TRBD1 (5 bases). This CDR3 has 14 residues. Trimming took 1 base from V and 6 from J, leaving 9 bases between them. Germline V gene data show CDR1 as SSHAT and CDR2 as FNYEAQ (reference sequence). CDR3 bases: TGTGCCAGCAGCTTAGAAGCCAGGGCCGGGGAGCTGTTTTTT. Translation gives CASSLEARAGELFF.

V is TRBV28 and J is TRBJ2-6; TRBD1 aligns across 9 bases. CDR3 length: 15 residues. Germline loops: CDR1 MDHEN, CDR2 SYDVKM. Losses at the gene ends were 6 bases for V and 2 bases for J; bases not matched to a gene: 2. CDR3 sequence reads: CASRTGGAGANVLTF. The CDR3 DNA reads TGTGCCAGCAGAACAGGGGGCGCTGGGGCCAACGTCCTGACTTTC. The variable domain in full, with the rest retrieved from reference TRBV28 and TRBJ2-6, is DVKVTQSSRYLVKRTGEKVFLECVQDMDHENMFWYRQDPGLGLRLIYFSYDVKMKEKGDIPEGYSVSREKKERFSLILESASTNQTSMYLCASRTGGAGANVLTFGAGSRLTVL.

Details on this clone: Other DNA sequences in this specimen translate into the identical CDR3. This chain uses TRBV5-1 with TRBJ1-3; D is unclear. This CDR3 spans 14 amino acids. V gave up 1 base and J gave up 0 bases, with 5 bases separating them. Germline V CDR1 and CDR2: SGHRS, YFSETQ. CDR3 nucleotide sequence: TGCGCCAGCAGCTTGTATAGCTCTGGAAACACCATATATTTT. It codes for CASSLYSSGNTIYF.

The rearrangement joins TRBV7-9 to TRBJ1-6; a weak D match, TRBD1 (5 bases). Between the trimmed V and J ends, which lost 4 bases and 7 bases, there was a span of 11 bases. Germline CDR1 and CDR2: SEHNR and FQNEAQ (reference sequence). The CDR3 length is 14 residues. Here the CDR3 reads CASSSAAGNSPLHF. For the CDR3, the DNA is TGTGCCAGCAGCTCGGCGGCAGGGAATTCACCCCTCCACTTT.

The genes are TRBV7-9 and TRBJ2-3; D possibly corresponds to TRBD1 (6 bases). This CDR3 spans 17 amino acids. The germline V gene has CDR1 SEHNR and CDR2 FQNEAQ (reference sequence). Trimming shortened V by 6 bases and J by 2 bases, and 21 bases separated the two germline ends. The CDR3: CASRRGPSRGITDTQYF. CDR3 bases: TGTGCCAGCAGACGAGGACCCTCGAGGGGGATCACAGATACGCAGTATTTT.

The chain employs TRBV7-6 and TRBJ2-7; 11 nucleotides line up with TRBD2. The ends lost 5 bases at V and 1 base at J; junction bases unmatched: 10. The length of the CDR3 is 17 residues. The germline V gene encodes CDR1 SGHVS and CDR2 FNYEAQ. CDR3 nucleotides: TGTGCCAGCAGCCCGCCCCGGACTAGCGGGCGATCCTACGAGCAGTACTTC. This sequence encodes CASSPPRTSGRSYEQYF.

The chain uses TRBV25-1 and TRBJ2-1, with D hard to call. V lost 11 bases and J 5 bases, leaving 10 bases between the germline ends. This CDR3 contains 11 residues. Germline V gives CDR1 MGHDK, CDR2 SYGVNS. Written as DNA, the CDR3 is TGTGCCGCCCAGGAAGACAATGAGCAGTTCTTC. Encoded protein: CAAQEDNEQFF.

The chain combines TRBV9 with TRBJ1-6; D remains ambiguous. V was clipped by 3 bases and J by 7 bases, with 8 bases between them. The CDR3 consists of 13 residues. Looked up from germline, CDR1 is SGDLS and CDR2 is YYNGEE. The CDR3 is CASSADTNSPLHF. CDR3 sequence (DNA): TGTGCCAGCAGCGCCGATACAAATTCACCCCTCCACTTT.

V and J are TRBV28 and TRBJ2-7; 9 bases fit TRBD2. CDR1 and CDR2 from the germline V gene are MDHEN and SYDVKM. V lost 1 base to trimming and J lost 0 bases; unmatched junction nucleotides: 1. CDR3 length: 15 residues. For the CDR3, the DNA is TGTGCCAGCAGTTTATTAGCGGGAGACTCCTACGAGCAGTACTTC. Translated: CASSLLAGDSYEQYF.

V usage is TRBV7-2 and J usage is TRBJ2-1, with 9 bases aligning to TRBD2. V shed 1 base and J 4 bases; nucleotides not matched to a gene: 2. The CDR3 has 15 residues. Looked up from germline, CDR1 is SGHTA and CDR2 is FQGNSA. This CDR3 is CASSLGLAEYNEQFF. The CDR3 coding sequence is TGTGCCAGCAGCTTAGGACTAGCGGAATACAATGAGCAGTTCTTC.

The chain combines TRBV29-1 with TRBJ2-3; maybe TRBD1 (7 bases). Germline lookup yields CDR1 SQVTM and CDR2 ANQGSEA. The CDR3 length is 14 residues. The V gene lost 5 bases and the J gene lost 9 bases, with 21 bases spanning the gap. Here the CDR3 reads CSVQTRASQGTQYF. The CDR3 DNA follows: TGCAGCGTTCAGACTAGAGCCTCACAGGGGACGCAGTATTTT.

The chain combines TRBV27 with TRBJ1-1, with D hard to call. The CDR3 is 13 residues long. The V and J ends lost 2 bases and 4 bases respectively, with 8 bases between them. CDR1 is MNHEY and CDR2 is SMNVEV in the germline V gene (reference sequence). The CDR3 DNA reads as TGTGCCAGCAGTTTAAGGTACGGCACTGAAGCTTTCTTT. Residues: CASSLRYGTEAFF.

This chain uses TRBV5-6 with TRBJ2-7; D is unresolved. This CDR3 has 12 residues. Germline lookup yields CDR1 SGHDT and CDR2 YYEEEE. V was trimmed by 5 bases and J by 3 bases, leaving 9 bases between them. Here the CDR3 DNA reads TGTGCCAGCAGTTGGGCTGACTACGAGCAGTACTTC. It is translated as CASSWADYEQYF.